This T cell receptor beta chain is drawn from a study of blood T cell repertoires in COVID-19. Per germline, CDR1 KGHDR and CDR2 SFDVKD. V was pared by 0 bases and J by 9 bases, with 9 bases of the junction left unmatched. The CDR3 extends over 17 amino acids. Profiled with immunoSEQ multiplex PCR; TCRdb holds only in-frame clones, not every one. The table includes 200,000 to 250,000 clones, about 80% detected once. This TCR was recovered from a man aged 35 to 55 who had recovered from COVID-19. Specimen: PBMCs or T cells enriched from blood (not recorded which). The V call is TRBV24-1, the J call TRBJ2-1, with 11 bases that match TRBD1. CDR3 sequence (DNA): TGTGCCACCAGTGATTTGGGGTCGGGACAGGGGGGCACTGAGCAGTTCTTC. Amino acids: CATSDLGSGQGGTEQFF.